This TCR beta chain is from a study of T cell responses to AZD1222 COVID-19 vaccine. Findings and limits, study-wide: AZD1222 recipients seropositive at baseline numbered only six. Clonal diversity may have been underestimated in mostly white British donors.

A remark on this clone: What it binds is not known.

The CDR3 is 13 amino acids. The germline V gene encodes CDR1 WSHSY and CDR2 SAAADI. V shed 3 bases and J shed 3 bases, with 9 bases lying between them. Repertoires were generated with immunoSEQ multiplex PCR, while TCRdb's copy carries only in-frame clones and drops some. The data show more than 95,000 clones, 80% to 90% seen once. The source of this sequence is an adult who received the AZD1222 COVID-19 vaccine. The sequences come from peripheral blood, collected 28 days after the second AZD1222 dose. This rearrangement joins TRBV10-2 to TRBJ2-7, with unresolved D. Written as DNA, the CDR3 is TGCGCCAGCAGTGATGGCGGATACTACGAGCAGTACTTC. Protein sequence: CASSDGGYYEQYF.